These 30 T cell receptor beta chains were all obtained from the same sample, sequenced in a study of blood T cell repertoires in COVID-19. The assay was immunoSEQ multiplex PCR, and TCRdb's table has in-frame clones only and misses some. The data hold about 380,000 clones, with 85% observed a single time. The sequenced material came from peripheral blood. The source of these receptors is a woman between 18 and 29 years old with acute or convalescent COVID-19.

This sequence joins TRBV10-3 and TRBJ1-3; TRBD1 matches 8 bases. Germline V CDR1 and CDR2: ENHRY, SYGVKD. With V trimmed by 6 bases and J by 0 bases, 4 bases remained unmatched. This CDR3 comprises 15 residues. The CDR3 loop reads CAIRSGGASGNTIYF. The CDR3 coding sequence is TGTGCCATCAGGTCAGGGGGCGCCTCTGGAAACACCATATATTTT.

This clone was seen once. This chain connects TRBV3-1 (or the pseudogene TRBV3-2) to TRBJ1-2; D is undetermined. The CDR3 has 12 amino acids. V was shortened by 6 bases and J by 6 bases, with 11 bases between the two germline ends. Germline assignment: CDR1 LGHDT and CDR2 YNNKEL (reference sequence). CDR3 bases: TGTGCCAGCAGTCGGTTGGGAGATGGCTACACCTTC. Its translation: CASSRLGDGYTF.

This chain connects TRBV29-1 to TRBJ2-7; D possibly corresponds to TRBD1 (6 bases). The CDR3 loop spans 13 amino acids. Trimming removed 4 bases from V and 3 bases from J, with 13 bases in between. The germline CDR1 and CDR2 sequences are SQVTM and ANQGSEA. The CDR3 spells CSVVQGVGYEQYF. CDR3 DNA: TGCAGCGTTGTACAGGGAGTCGGCTACGAGCAGTACTTC.

This clone was counted a single time. CDR3 nucleotide sequence: TGTGCCAGCAGTGAACAGGGCGGATACGAGCAGTACTTC. Translating gives CASSEQGGYEQYF. This chain connects TRBV6-1 to TRBJ2-7, with a tentative D call TRBD1 (5 bases). The CDR3 extends over 13 amino acids. Germline V gives CDR1 MNHNS, CDR2 SASEGT. Trimming stripped 2 bases from V and 4 bases from J, with 9 bases between.

The chain is built from TRBV27 and TRBJ2-5; 14 positions match TRBD2. Per the germline V gene, CDR1 is MNHEY and CDR2 is SMNVEV (reference sequence). CDR3 size: 17 residues. J gave up 4 bases and V 6 bases, and 10 bases lay outside the gene matches. CDR3 nucleotides: TGTGCCAGCAGACCAACACAGGGACTAGCGGGAGTAGAGACCCAGTACTTC. Translated: CASRPTQGLAGVETQYF.

The V and J genes are TRBV20-1 and TRBJ2-4; a possible D gene is TRBD2 (6 bases). Trimming pared 3 bases from V and 7 bases from J, leaving 13 bases between. There are 13 residues in the CDR3. Germline V lookup: CDR1 DFQATT, CDR2 SNEGSKA (reference sequence). The CDR3 protein is CSASPSGWNIQYF. CDR3 nucleotide sequence: TGCAGTGCTAGTCCCAGCGGGTGGAACATTCAGTACTTC.

The rearrangement links TRBV6-5 to TRBJ2-1; 7 bases agree with TRBD2. With 6 bases clipped from V and 8 bases from J, the junction kept 1 base outside the gene matches. Germline assignment: CDR1 MNHEY and CDR2 SVGAGI. The CDR3 totals 11 residues. DNA for the CDR3: TGTGCCAGCAGGACTAGCCATGAGCAGTTCTTC. It specifies CASRTSHEQFF.

The chain uses TRBV6-6 and TRBJ2-1; 9 nucleotides line up with TRBD2. The CDR3 is made up of 15 amino acids. After removal of 6 bases from V and 6 bases from J, the junction contained 9 bases not matched to a gene. Germline CDR1 MNHNY, CDR2 SVGAGI (reference sequence). This chain's CDR3 is CASSLAGLAGNEQFF. The DNA of the CDR3 is TGTGCCAGCAGCCTCGCGGGACTAGCCGGCAATGAGCAGTTCTTC.

The chain links TRBV5-6 to TRBJ1-4; 7 positions match TRBD1. J gave up 7 bases and V 4 bases, and 10 bases lay outside the gene matches. The germline V gene has CDR1 SGHDT and CDR2 YYEEEE. The CDR3 is made up of 15 amino acids. This CDR3 reads CASSLAGGPGEKLFF. The CDR3 DNA reads as TGTGCCAGCAGCCTAGCAGGGGGTCCGGGTGAAAAACTGTTTTTT.

This chain uses TRBV4-1 with TRBJ2-2; 7 bases align to TRBD2. Germline V lookup: CDR1 MGHRA, CDR2 YSYEKL. The V and J ends lost 4 bases and 3 bases, in that order; junction bases with no gene match: 8. The CDR3 has 16 amino acids. CDR3 bases: TGCGCCAGCAGCCCCATGGGGGGGTCGGACACCGGGGAGCTGTTTTTT. The encoded protein is CASSPMGGSDTGELFF.

The chain carries TRBV19 and TRBJ2-6; 8 bases line up with TRBD1. The ends lost 0 bases at V and 2 bases at J; junction bases unmatched: 6. This CDR3 spans 18 amino acids. Germline V gene sequence: CDR1 LNHDA, CDR2 SQIVND (reference sequence). The DNA for the CDR3 is TGTGCCAGTAGTATAGATCTGGCAGGGGGCACTGGGGCCAACGTCCTGACTTTC. It is translated as CASSIDLAGGTGANVLTF.

The gene calls are TRBV7-2 and TRBJ1-3, with a tentative D call TRBD1 (5 bases). Deletions cut 4 bases from V and 3 bases from J, with 7 bases between. From germline, CDR1 is SGHTA and CDR2 FQGNSA. The CDR3 has 13 residues. This CDR3 reads CASSWDYGNTIYF. CDR3 in DNA: TGTGCCAGCAGCTGGGACTATGGAAACACCATATATTTT. Using reference TRBV7-2 and TRBJ1-3 for the parts outside the CDR3, the full variable domain is GAGVSQSPSNKVTEKGKDVELRCDPISGHTALYWYRQSLGQGLEFLIYFQGNSAPDKSGLPSDRFSAERTGGSVSTLTIQRTQQEDSAVYLCASSWDYGNTIYFGEGSWLTVV.

This clone was picked up a small number of times. The chain carries TRBV24-1 and TRBJ1-2; weak D call: TRBD1 (6 bases). Germline assignment: CDR1 KGHDR and CDR2 SFDVKD. The ends were cut back, 3 bases at V and 9 bases at J, with 13 bases in the middle. There are 13 residues in the CDR3. The CDR3 spells CATSDRGGLSYTF. In DNA, the CDR3 is TGTGCCACCAGTGATCGGGGGGGGCTGAGCTACACCTTC.

The chain combines TRBV28 with TRBJ2-5, with a weak D call TRBD2 (6 bases). This CDR3 is built from 18 residues. Germline values: CDR1 MDHEN, CDR2 SYDVKM. The V end was cut by 3 bases, the J end by 5 bases, with 25 bases between. CDR3 DNA sequence: TGTGCCAGCAGTTTCCCCCTTTACTCGAACGGGAGTCGGGAGACCCAGTACTTC. This sequence encodes CASSFPLYSNGSRETQYF.

The rearrangement links TRBV28 to TRBJ1-2, with D possibly TRBD1 on 6 matching bases. This CDR3 is 16 amino acids long. The germline V gene encodes CDR1 MDHEN and CDR2 SYDVKM. Trimming took off 6 bases at V and 1 base at J, with 18 bases between the two ends. The CDR3 region is CASSPAPGGLNYGYTF. The CDR3 nucleotides read TGTGCCAGCAGCCCCGCCCCGGGGGGCCTTAACTATGGCTACACCTTC.

This chain uses TRBV24-1 with TRBJ1-5; D remains ambiguous. Germline loops: CDR1 KGHDR, CDR2 SFDVKD. V gave up 3 bases and J gave up 1 base, with 15 bases separating them. The CDR3 spans 17 residues. The CDR3 nucleotides are TGTGCCACCAGTGATCCCGGTGGTGACGGGAGCAATCAGCCCCAGCATTTT. It specifies CATSDPGGDGSNQPQHF.

This sequence joins TRBV7-9 and TRBJ2-3, with D possibly TRBD2 on 5 matching bases. CDR1 and CDR2 from the germline V gene are SEHNR and FQNEAQ (reference sequence). The CDR3 covers 14 residues. V gave up 5 bases and J gave up 5 bases, with 14 bases separating them. DNA of the CDR3: TGTGCCAGCAGCGAATCGGAAGGGAGAGATACGCAGTATTTT. Its protein product is CASSESEGRDTQYF.

This clone was detected only a few times. The chain couples TRBV5-6 to TRBJ1-5; D may be TRBD1 (5 bases). Deletions cut 3 bases from V and 6 bases from J, with 10 bases between. The CDR3 spans 13 residues. The germline CDR1 and CDR2 sequences are SGHDT and YYEEEE. CDR3 loop: CASSYSGGQPQHF. The DNA of the CDR3 is TGTGCCAGCAGCTACAGCGGGGGTCAGCCCCAGCATTTT.

Only a few counts were recorded for this clone. The chain is built from TRBV7-2 and TRBJ2-7; D is uncertain. Germline V gives CDR1 SGHTA, CDR2 FQGNSA. Trimming took 3 bases from V and 3 from J, leaving 6 bases between them. CDR3 length: 12 amino acids. The CDR3 DNA sequence: TGTGCCAGCAGCTTCGACATCTACGAGCAGTACTTC. Amino acid sequence: CASSFDIYEQYF.

The chain recombines TRBV7-4 with TRBJ1-1; D is uncertain. Trimming took off 3 bases at V and 1 base at J, with 9 bases between the two ends. The CDR3 contains 14 residues. Germline CDR1 SGHVT, CDR2 SQSDAQ. The CDR3 DNA follows: TGTGCCAGCAGCTTCCGGGAGGGGAACACTGAAGCTTTCTTT. Translation: CASSFREGNTEAFF.

The sample holds a few counts of this clone. This chain joins TRBV27 and TRBJ1-5; 12 nucleotides align to TRBD1. The CDR3 length is 16 residues. The V gene end was trimmed by 6 bases and the J gene end by 7 bases; junction bases not matched to a gene: 10. CDR1 and CDR2 from the germline V gene are MNHEY and SMNVEV (reference sequence). CDR3: CASRNLRDRGPQPQHF. Here the CDR3 DNA reads TGTGCCAGCAGGAACCTCCGGGACAGGGGGCCACAGCCCCAGCATTTT.

This clone was seen many times. V usage is TRBV3-1 (or the pseudogene TRBV3-2) and J usage is TRBJ2-1, with TRBD2 as a possible D gene (5 bases). Trimming cost V 4 bases and J 4 bases, with 11 bases left between them. From germline, CDR1 is LGHDT and CDR2 YNNKEL (reference sequence). The CDR3 contains 14 residues. CDR3 coding DNA: TGTGCCAGCAGCCCCAGGACTGGTTACAATGAGCAGTTCTTC. Protein: CASSPRTGYNEQFF.

V and J are TRBV27 and TRBJ2-1; the match to TRBD1 covers 7 bases. The V gene's germline CDR1 is MNHEY and CDR2 SMNVEV (reference sequence). V was pared by 8 bases and J by 7 bases, with 11 bases of the junction left unmatched. The CDR3 totals 14 residues. As DNA, the CDR3 is TGTGCCAGCTTAGGACAGGAAGGATTGAATGAGCAGTTCTTC. This translates into CASLGQEGLNEQFF.

The chain carries TRBV28 and TRBJ1-3; D might be TRBD1 (5 bases). Germline V lookup: CDR1 MDHEN, CDR2 SYDVKM. V was pared by 5 bases and J by 0 bases, with 11 bases between. CDR3 length: 15 amino acids. CDR3 region: CASSDYRSSGNTIYF. Written as DNA, the CDR3 is TGTGCCAGCAGTGATTACAGGAGCTCTGGAAACACCATATATTTT.

The chain uses TRBV6-5 and TRBJ1-3; no reliable D call. CDR3 size: 15 residues. The germline V and J ends were trimmed by 7 bases and 0 bases, with 13 bases remaining between them. Germline CDR1 is MNHEY and CDR2 is SVGAGI. Here the CDR3 reads CASIQTYSSGNTIYF. In DNA form, the CDR3 reads TGTGCCAGCATCCAGACGTACAGCTCTGGAAACACCATATATTTT.

The rearrangement joins TRBV7-3 to TRBJ2-3, with 11 bases fitting TRBD2. CDR1 and CDR2 from the germline V gene are SGHTA and FQGTGA. The CDR3 spans 17 residues. With V trimmed by 2 bases and J by 5 bases, 9 bases remained unmatched. CDR3 in amino acids: CASSLGSGRAYGDTQYF. CDR3 nucleotides: TGTGCCAGCAGCTTAGGTAGCGGGAGGGCCTATGGAGATACGCAGTATTTT.

The V call is TRBV5-1, the J call TRBJ1-3, with TRBD1 identical over 9 bases. The CDR3 extends over 18 amino acids. V lost 6 bases and J lost 3; bases outside the gene matches: 16. The V gene's germline CDR1 is SGHRS and CDR2 YFSETQ. As DNA, the CDR3 is TGCGCCAGCAAGGAAGGAACCCGGGACAGGGCTTTTGGAAACACCATATATTTT. Its protein is CASKEGTRDRAFGNTIYF. Full variable domain (missing parts from reference TRBV5-1 and TRBJ1-3): KAGVTQTPRYLIKTRGQQVTLSCSPISGHRSVSWYQQTPGQGLQFLFEYFSETQRNKGNFPGRFSGRQFSNSRSEMNVSTLELGDSALYLCASKEGTRDRAFGNTIYFGEGSWLTVV.

This rearrangement joins TRBV11-2 to TRBJ2-7; 7 bases are shared with TRBD1. Germline V gene sequence: CDR1 SGHAT, CDR2 FQNNGV. The CDR3 runs to 13 residues. The V gene end was trimmed by 4 bases and the J gene end by 4 bases; junction bases not matched to a gene: 4. The CDR3 is CASSYGTDYEQYF. Here the CDR3 DNA reads TGTGCCAGCAGCTACGGGACAGATTACGAGCAGTACTTC. The whole variable domain, filled in from reference TRBV11-2 and TRBJ2-7, reads EAGVAQSPRYKIIEKRQSVAFWCNPISGHATLYWYQQILGQGPKLLIQFQNNGVVDDSQLPKDRFSAERLKGVDSTLKIQPAKLEDSAVYLCASSYGTDYEQYFGPGTRLTVT.

V usage is TRBV24-1 and J usage is TRBJ1-3; D is perhaps TRBD1 (6 bases). V was pared by 12 bases and J by 2 bases, with 31 bases between. CDR1 is KGHDR, CDR2 SFDVKD, per germline. The CDR3 runs 19 residues. The CDR3 is CAFISPVMVGAEAGNTIYF. DNA for the CDR3: TGTGCCTTCATTTCACCAGTGATGGTGGGGGCAGAGGCTGGAAACACCATATATTTT.

The chain combines TRBV6-5 with TRBJ2-5, with TRBD2 as a possible D gene (5 bases). Germline V CDR1 and CDR2: MNHEY, SVGAGI. With 5 bases removed from V and 3 bases from J, the gap between germline ends came to 16 bases. The CDR3 is 15 amino acids. CDR3 in DNA: TGTGCCAGCAGTCTCCAAGGCGACGGGGAAGAGACCCAGTACTTC. The encoded protein is CASSLQGDGEETQYF.